Reported below is one TCR beta chain. Antigen unknown. The source of the sample is a study of T cell repertoires in cytomegalovirus infection. Study summary: In the study, CMV epitopes included recently identified HLA-C-restricted and well-studied HLA-B-restricted ones. Indicated by public TCR beta signatures were CMV infection and matching HLA type.

Study outcomes and limitations: There were carriers of CMV plus the relevant HLA, and cumulative public TCR beta family frequency identified them.

The CDR3 runs 17 residues. V lost 8 bases and J lost 7, with 27 bases in between. CDR1 SEHNR and CDR2 FQNEAQ come from the germline V gene (reference sequence). TCRdb called the reads again in MiXCR, with one record for every CDR3 protein. The data show 700,000 to 850,000 distinct CDR3 sequences, roughly 33% seen once. Sequencing was performed on cultured CD8+ T cells from PBMCs, taken from culture after CMV antigen stimulation. This receptor was taken from a human donor in good health (CMV status not recorded). Some clones in this sample may be carry-over from other donors' samples. The chain recombines TRBV7-9 with TRBJ2-1, with D possibly TRBD1 on 5 matching bases. CDR3 protein: CASLGAPQWLSGNEQFF. In DNA, the CDR3 is TGTGCCAGCCTAGGGGCACCTCAGTGGCTATCCGGAAATGAGCAGTTCTTC.